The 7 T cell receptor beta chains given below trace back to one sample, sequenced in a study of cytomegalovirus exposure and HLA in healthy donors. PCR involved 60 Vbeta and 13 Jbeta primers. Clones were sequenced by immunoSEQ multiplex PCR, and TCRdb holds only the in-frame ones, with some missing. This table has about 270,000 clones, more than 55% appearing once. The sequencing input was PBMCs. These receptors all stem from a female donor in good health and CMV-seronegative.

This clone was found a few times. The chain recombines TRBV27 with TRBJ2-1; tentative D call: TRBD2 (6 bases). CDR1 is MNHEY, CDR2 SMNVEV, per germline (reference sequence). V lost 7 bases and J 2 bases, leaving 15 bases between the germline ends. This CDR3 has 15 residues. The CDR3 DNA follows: TGTGCCAGCACTACTAGCACCTCCCCCTACAATGAGCAGTTCTTC. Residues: CASTTSTSPYNEQFF.

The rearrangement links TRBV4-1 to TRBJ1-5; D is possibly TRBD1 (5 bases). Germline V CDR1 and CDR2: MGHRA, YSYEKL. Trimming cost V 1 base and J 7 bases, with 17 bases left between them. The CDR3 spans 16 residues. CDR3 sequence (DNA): TGCGCCAGCAGCCAAGGGGCGGTACAGGTAGGGCAGCCCCAGCATTTT. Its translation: CASSQGAVQVGQPQHF.

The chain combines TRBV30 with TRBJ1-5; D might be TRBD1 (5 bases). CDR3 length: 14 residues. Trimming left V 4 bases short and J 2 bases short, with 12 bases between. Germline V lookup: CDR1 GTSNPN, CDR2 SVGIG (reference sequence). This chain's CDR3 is CAWNQGKGNQPQHF. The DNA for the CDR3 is TGTGCCTGGAATCAGGGTAAGGGCAATCAGCCCCAGCATTTT.

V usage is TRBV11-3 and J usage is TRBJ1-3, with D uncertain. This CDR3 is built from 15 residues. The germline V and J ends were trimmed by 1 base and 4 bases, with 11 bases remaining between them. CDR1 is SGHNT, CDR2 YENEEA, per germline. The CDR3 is CASSLGGLFGNTIYF. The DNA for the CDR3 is TGTGCCAGCAGCTTAGGAGGTTTATTCGGAAACACCATATATTTT.

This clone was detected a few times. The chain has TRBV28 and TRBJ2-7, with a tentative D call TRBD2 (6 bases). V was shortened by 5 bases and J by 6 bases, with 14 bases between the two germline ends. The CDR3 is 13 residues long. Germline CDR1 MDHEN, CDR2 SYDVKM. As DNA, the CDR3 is TGTGCCAGCAGTCGGGGGTTACCTCCCGAGCAGTACTTC. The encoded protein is CASSRGLPPEQYF.

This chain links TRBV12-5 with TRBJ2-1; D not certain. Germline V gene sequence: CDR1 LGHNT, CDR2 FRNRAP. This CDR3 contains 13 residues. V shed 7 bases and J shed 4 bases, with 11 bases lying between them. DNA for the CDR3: TGTGCTAGTGACGCCGATAGTTACAATGAGCAGTTCTTC. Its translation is CASDADSYNEQFF.

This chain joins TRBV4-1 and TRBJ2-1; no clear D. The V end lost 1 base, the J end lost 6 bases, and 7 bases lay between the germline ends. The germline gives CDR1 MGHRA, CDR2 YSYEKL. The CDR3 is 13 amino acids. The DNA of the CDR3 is TGCGCCAGCAGCCAAGGGCATGTCAATGAGCAGTTCTTC. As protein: CASSQGHVNEQFF.